This T cell receptor (beta chain) was profiled in a study of T cells after yellow fever vaccination. Study-wide findings and caveats: The CD4 compartment and the CD8 compartment contained a small share of clonotypes in common. Compared with primary, the secondary response was weaker and peaked at day 5, not 15. Bulk-population clonotypes that are abundant could appear as contaminants in FACS-sorted repertoires. Post-booster repertoires again held most primary-vaccination clones (roughly 95% CD4, 85% to 90% CD8).

Using its own MiXCR run on the 5' RACE reads, TCRdb lists one record per CDR3 protein. This table holds 500,000 to 650,000 distinct CDR3 sequences, approximately 16% found once. The CDR3 totals 13 residues. The V end was cut by 2 bases, the J end by 1 base, with 6 bases between. Per the germline V gene, CDR1 is MNHNY and CDR2 is SVGAGI (reference sequence). Only a few counts were recorded for this clonotype. The antigen remains unidentified. This chain joins TRBV6-6 and TRBJ2-7; D is ambiguous. The specimen comprised PBMCs, sampled 5 days after the first yellow fever vaccination. The sequence derives from a man aged 18 to 30 who received the YFV17D yellow fever vaccine. The CDR3 reads CASSYTQSYEQYF. CDR3 nucleotides: TGTGCCAGCAGTTACACCCAGTCCTACGAGCAGTACTTC.